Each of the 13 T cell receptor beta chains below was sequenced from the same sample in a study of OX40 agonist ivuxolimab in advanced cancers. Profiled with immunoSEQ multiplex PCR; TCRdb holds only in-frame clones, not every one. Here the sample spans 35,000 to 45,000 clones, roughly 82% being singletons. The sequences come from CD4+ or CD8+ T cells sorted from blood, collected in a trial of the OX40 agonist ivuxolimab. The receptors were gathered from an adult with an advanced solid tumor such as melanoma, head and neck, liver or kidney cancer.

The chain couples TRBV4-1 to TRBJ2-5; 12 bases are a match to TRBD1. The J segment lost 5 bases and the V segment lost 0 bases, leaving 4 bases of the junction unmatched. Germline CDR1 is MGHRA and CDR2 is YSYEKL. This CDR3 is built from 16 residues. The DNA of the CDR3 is TGCGCCAGCAGCCAAGACGGGACAGGGGGCTGGGAGACCCAGTACTTC. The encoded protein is CASSQDGTGGWETQYF.

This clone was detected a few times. CDR3 protein: CASSFRLAGVGEQFF. The CDR3 DNA sequence: TGTGCCAGCAGTTTTAGACTAGCGGGAGTCGGTGAGCAGTTCTTC. The chain combines TRBV6-5 with TRBJ2-1, with TRBD2 matching over 12 bases. J lost 9 bases, V lost 4 bases, and 7 bases had no gene match. This CDR3 spans 15 amino acids. Germline CDR1 MNHEY, CDR2 SVGAGI.

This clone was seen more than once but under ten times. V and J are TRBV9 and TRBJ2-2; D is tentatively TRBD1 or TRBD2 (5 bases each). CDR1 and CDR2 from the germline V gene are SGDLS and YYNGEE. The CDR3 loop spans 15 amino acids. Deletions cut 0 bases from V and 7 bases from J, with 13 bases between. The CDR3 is CASSVEGPPGGELFF. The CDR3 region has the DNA TGTGCCAGCAGCGTAGAGGGACCCCCAGGCGGGGAGCTGTTTTTT.

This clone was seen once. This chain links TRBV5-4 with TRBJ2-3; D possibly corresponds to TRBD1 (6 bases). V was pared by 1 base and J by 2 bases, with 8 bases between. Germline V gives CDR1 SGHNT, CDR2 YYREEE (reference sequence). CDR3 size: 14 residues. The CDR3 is CASSLRDITDTQYF. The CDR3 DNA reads TGTGCCAGCAGCTTGAGGGACATCACAGATACGCAGTATTTT.

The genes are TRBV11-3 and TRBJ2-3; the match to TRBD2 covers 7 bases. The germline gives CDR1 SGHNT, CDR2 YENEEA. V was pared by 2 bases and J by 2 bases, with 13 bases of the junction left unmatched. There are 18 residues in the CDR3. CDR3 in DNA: TGTGCCAGCAGCTTAACGGGCTGGCTAGCGGATTCCACAGATACGCAGTATTTT. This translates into CASSLTGWLADSTDTQYF.

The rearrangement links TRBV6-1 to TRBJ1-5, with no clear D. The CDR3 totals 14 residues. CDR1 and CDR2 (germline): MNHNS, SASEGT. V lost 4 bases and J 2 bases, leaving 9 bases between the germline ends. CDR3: CASSALWGNQPQHF. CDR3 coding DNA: TGTGCCAGCAGTGCATTGTGGGGCAATCAGCCCCAGCATTTT.

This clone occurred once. The CDR3 here is CASRPIGWNTEAFF. Here the CDR3 DNA reads TGTGCCAGCAGGCCGATTGGGTGGAACACTGAAGCTTTCTTT. The chain is built from TRBV6-5 and TRBJ1-1; the D is unclear. The V and J ends lost 6 bases and 1 base respectively, with 12 bases between them. The CDR3 extends over 14 amino acids. In germline, CDR1 is MNHEY, CDR2 SVGAGI.

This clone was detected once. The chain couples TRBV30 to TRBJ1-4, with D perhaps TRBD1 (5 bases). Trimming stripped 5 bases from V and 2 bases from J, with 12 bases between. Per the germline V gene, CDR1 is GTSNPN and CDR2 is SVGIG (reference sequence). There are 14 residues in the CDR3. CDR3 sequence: CAWGGTHTNEKLFF. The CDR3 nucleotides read TGTGCCTGGGGGGGAACACATACTAATGAAAAACTGTTTTTT.

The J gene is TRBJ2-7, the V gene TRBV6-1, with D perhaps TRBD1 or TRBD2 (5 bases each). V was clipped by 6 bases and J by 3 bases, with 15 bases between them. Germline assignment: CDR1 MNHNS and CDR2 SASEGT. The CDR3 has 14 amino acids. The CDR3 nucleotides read TGTGCCAGCAGCCCAAGGGACCTTAACTACGAGCAGTACTTC. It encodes CASSPRDLNYEQYF.

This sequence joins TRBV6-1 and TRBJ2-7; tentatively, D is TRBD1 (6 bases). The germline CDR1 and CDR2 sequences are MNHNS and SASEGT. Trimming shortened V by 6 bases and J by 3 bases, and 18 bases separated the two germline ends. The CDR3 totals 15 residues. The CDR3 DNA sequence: TGTGCCAGCAGGTTCCGGGACATTTCATTCTACGAGCAGTACTTC. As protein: CASRFRDISFYEQYF.

This chain's CDR3 is CASRLMRPGTYLSGNTIYF. As DNA, the CDR3 is TGTGCCAGCAGGTTAATGCGTCCCGGGACATACCTCTCTGGAAACACCATATATTTT. J is TRBJ1-3 and V is TRBV5-6; the D gene is possibly TRBD1 (6 bases). CDR1 is SGHDT and CDR2 is YYEEEE in the germline V gene. This CDR3 is 19 amino acids long. The V and J ends lost 5 bases and 0 bases respectively, with 24 bases between them.

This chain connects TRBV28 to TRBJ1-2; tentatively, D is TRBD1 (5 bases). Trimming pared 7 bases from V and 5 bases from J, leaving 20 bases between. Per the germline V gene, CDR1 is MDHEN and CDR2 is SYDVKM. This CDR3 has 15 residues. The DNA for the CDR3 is TGTGCCAGCACCCCCGGCGGGGCCCGACGATATGGCTACACCTTC. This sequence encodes CASTPGGARRYGYTF.

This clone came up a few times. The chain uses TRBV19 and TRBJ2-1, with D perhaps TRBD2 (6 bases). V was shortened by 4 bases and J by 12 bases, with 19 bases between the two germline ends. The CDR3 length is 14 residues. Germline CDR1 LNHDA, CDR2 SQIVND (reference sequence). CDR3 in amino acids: CASSRPVPLGGQFF. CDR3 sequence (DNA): TGTGCCAGTAGTAGACCCGTACCTCTCGGGGGGCAGTTCTTC.